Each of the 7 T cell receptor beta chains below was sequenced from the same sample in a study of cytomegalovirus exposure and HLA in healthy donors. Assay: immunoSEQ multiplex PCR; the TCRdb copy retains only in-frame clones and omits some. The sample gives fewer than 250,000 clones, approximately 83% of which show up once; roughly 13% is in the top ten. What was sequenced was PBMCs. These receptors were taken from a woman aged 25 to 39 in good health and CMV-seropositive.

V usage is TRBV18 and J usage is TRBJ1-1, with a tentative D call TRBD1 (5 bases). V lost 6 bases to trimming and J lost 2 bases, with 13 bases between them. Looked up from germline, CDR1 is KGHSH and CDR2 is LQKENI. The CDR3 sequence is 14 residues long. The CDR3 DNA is TGTGCCAGCTCGCGGCTACAGGTAAACACTGAAGCTTTCTTT. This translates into CASSRLQVNTEAFF. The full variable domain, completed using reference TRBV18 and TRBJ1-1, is NAGVMQNPRHLVRRRGQEARLRCSPMKGHSHVYWYRQLPEEGLKFMVYLQKENIIDESGMPKERFSAEFPKEGPSILRIQQVVRGDSAAYFCASSRLQVNTEAFFGQGTRLTVV.

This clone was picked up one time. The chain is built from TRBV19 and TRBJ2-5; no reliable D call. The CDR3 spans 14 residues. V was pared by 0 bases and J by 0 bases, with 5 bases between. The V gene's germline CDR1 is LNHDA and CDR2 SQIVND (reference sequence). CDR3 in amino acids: CASSIDLNQETQYF. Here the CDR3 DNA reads TGTGCCAGTAGTATAGATCTTAACCAAGAGACCCAGTACTTC.

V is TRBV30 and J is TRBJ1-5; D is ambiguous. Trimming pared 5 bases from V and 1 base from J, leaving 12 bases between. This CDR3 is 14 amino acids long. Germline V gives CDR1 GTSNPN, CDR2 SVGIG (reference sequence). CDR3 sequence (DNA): TGTGCCTGGGCCGGACGGACGAGCAATCAGCCCCAGCATTTT. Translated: CAWAGRTSNQPQHF.

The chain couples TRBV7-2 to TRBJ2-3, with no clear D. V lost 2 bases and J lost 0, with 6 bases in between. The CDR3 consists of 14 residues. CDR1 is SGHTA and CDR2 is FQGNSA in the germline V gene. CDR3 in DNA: TGTGCCAGCAGCTTACGCAGGAGCACAGATACGCAGTATTTT. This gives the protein CASSLRRSTDTQYF. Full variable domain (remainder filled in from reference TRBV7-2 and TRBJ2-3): GAGVSQSPSNKVTEKGKDVELRCDPISGHTALYWYRQSLGQGLEFLIYFQGNSAPDKSGLPSDRFSAERTGGSVSTLTIQRTQQEDSAVYLCASSLRRSTDTQYFGPGTRLTVL.

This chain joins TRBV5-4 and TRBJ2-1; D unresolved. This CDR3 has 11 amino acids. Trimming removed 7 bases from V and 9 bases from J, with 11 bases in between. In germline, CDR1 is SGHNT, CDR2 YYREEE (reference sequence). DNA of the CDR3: TGTGCCAGCCGGATGAATGGTGAGCAGTTCTTC. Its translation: CASRMNGEQFF.

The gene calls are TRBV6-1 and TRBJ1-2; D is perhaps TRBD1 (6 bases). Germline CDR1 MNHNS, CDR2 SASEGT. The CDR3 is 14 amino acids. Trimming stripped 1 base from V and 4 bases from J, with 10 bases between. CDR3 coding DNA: TGTGCCAGCAGTGAAGAGGGGGGACCCTATGGCTACACCTTC. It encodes CASSEEGGPYGYTF.

Written as DNA, the CDR3 is TGTGCCAGCAGCTTACCAGGGACAGGGGTGGAGACCCAGTACTTC. Translating it yields CASSLPGTGVETQYF. The J gene is TRBJ2-5, the V gene TRBV7-2, with TRBD1 matching over 10 bases. The CDR3 has 15 residues. The J segment lost 5 bases and the V segment lost 2 bases, leaving 5 bases of the junction unmatched. CDR1 is SGHTA and CDR2 is FQGNSA in the germline V gene.